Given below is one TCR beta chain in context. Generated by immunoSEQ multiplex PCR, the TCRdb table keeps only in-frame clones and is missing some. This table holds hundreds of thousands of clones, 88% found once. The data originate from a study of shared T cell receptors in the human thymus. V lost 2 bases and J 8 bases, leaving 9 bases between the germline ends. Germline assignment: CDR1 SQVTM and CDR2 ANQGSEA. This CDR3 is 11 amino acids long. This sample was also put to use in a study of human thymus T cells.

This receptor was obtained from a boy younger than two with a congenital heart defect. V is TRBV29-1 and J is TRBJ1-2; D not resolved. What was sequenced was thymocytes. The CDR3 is CSVEQQEGYTF. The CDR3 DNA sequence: TGCAGCGTTGAACAGCAGGAAGGCTACACCTTC.